This TCR beta chain was captured in a study of Ad26.COV2.S vaccination and SARS-CoV-2 variants. General study results and limits: The study found similar non-spike TCR breadth in vaccine and placebo recipients.

There are a few counts of this clone. Its specificity is not known. Treatment described: 15 to 20 received Ad26.COV2.S at low or high dose, single or two shots; 5 received placebo; per-sample allocation not given. Following the first vaccine or placebo injection, samples were taken on day 63. This adult donor, from Boston, was 18-55 years old. Germline loops: CDR1 KGHDR, CDR2 SFDVKD. V was trimmed by 4 bases and J by 0 bases, leaving 20 bases between them. CDR3 length equals 18 residues. Repertoires were generated with immunoSEQ multiplex PCR, while TCRdb's copy carries only in-frame clones and drops some. The data contain 510,000 or so clones, roughly 87% of them singletons.

Sequenced material: peripheral blood, taken in a trial of Ad26.COV2.S vaccine versus placebo. This chain links TRBV24-1 with TRBJ1-1; D not certain. The TCR comes from a person between 18 and 60 years old who received the Ad26.COV2.S COVID-19 vaccine or a placebo. In DNA, the CDR3 is TGTGCCACCAGTGAACCTGGACGGGTGGAAGAATTGAACACTGAAGCTTTCTTT. Residues: CATSEPGRVEELNTEAFF.